Following are 29 T cell receptor beta chains from one sample sequenced in a study of blood T cell repertoires in COVID-19. Produced via immunoSEQ multiplex PCR; TCRdb's table is partial and in-frame only. The profile shows under 150,000 clones, 85% to 90% of them singletons. The sequencing input was peripheral blood. The source is a man in his fifties or sixties with active COVID-19.

V and J are TRBV2 and TRBJ1-2; a weak D match, TRBD1 (6 bases). V was cut by 10 bases and J by 2 bases, with 14 bases left in between. Germline V gene sequence: CDR1 SNHLY, CDR2 FYNNEI. This CDR3 has 13 residues. CDR3 DNA: TGTGCCACCAGGGGAGGAGGGAACTATGGCTACACCTTC. This translates into CATRGGGNYGYTF. Full variable domain (remainder filled in from reference TRBV2 and TRBJ1-2): EPEVTQTPSHQVTQMGQEVILRCVPISNHLYFYWYRQILGQKVEFLVSFYNNEISEKSEIFDDQFSVERPDGSNFTLKIRSTKLEDSAMYFCATRGGGNYGYTFGSGTRLTVV.

The CDR3 DNA follows: TGCGCCAGCAGCCCATACGCAGGGGAAGGGAATCAGCCCCAGCATTTT. Its translation: CASSPYAGEGNQPQHF. The chain employs TRBV5-1 and TRBJ1-5, with D possibly TRBD1 on 6 matching bases. Per the germline V gene, CDR1 is SGHRS and CDR2 is YFSETQ. The CDR3 extends over 16 amino acids. Trimming shortened V by 4 bases and J by 4 bases, and 18 bases separated the two germline ends.

The chain uses TRBV6-5 and TRBJ1-6; possibly TRBD1 for D (5 bases). Germline V CDR1 and CDR2: MNHEY, SVGAGI. The CDR3 runs 13 residues. Trimming took 6 bases from V and 10 from J, leaving 13 bases between them. For the CDR3, the DNA is TGTGCCAGCAGCCAGACAGCGGGGTCACCCCTCCACTTT. It is translated as CASSQTAGSPLHF.

CDR3 DNA: TGTGCCAGCAGCTTGGGGGGACAGAAAAACTACGAGCAGTACTTC. Translation: CASSLGGQKNYEQYF. The chain joins TRBV5-4 to TRBJ2-7, with 7 positions matching TRBD1. J gave up 3 bases and V 0 bases, and 6 bases lay outside the gene matches. Germline CDR1 is SGHNT and CDR2 is YYREEE (reference sequence). The length of the CDR3 is 15 residues.

This clone was counted between two and nine times. The rearrangement links TRBV5-1 to TRBJ1-3; TRBD1 might be the D (6 bases). V was clipped by 5 bases and J by 1 base, with 13 bases between them. From germline, CDR1 is SGHRS and CDR2 YFSETQ. This CDR3 is built from 15 residues. CDR3 protein: CASRGTQGSGNTIYF. The CDR3 DNA sequence: TGCGCCAGCAGAGGCACACAGGGATCTGGAAACACCATATATTTT.

The CDR3 region has the DNA TGTGCCAGCTCACCCTCAGGGGGATTGCGGAACACCATATATTTT. Its protein is CASSPSGGLRNTIYF. The chain links TRBV18 to TRBJ1-3; 7 bases match TRBD1. After removal of 3 bases from V and 7 bases from J, the junction contained 9 bases not matched to a gene. The CDR3 is made up of 15 amino acids. Germline V gene lookup returns CDR1 KGHSH and CDR2 LQKENI.

This clone has more than one count but fewer than ten. V usage is TRBV4-1 and J usage is TRBJ2-7; the match to TRBD1 covers 8 bases. This CDR3 comprises 13 residues. The germline V gene has CDR1 MGHRA and CDR2 YSYEKL. V lost 0 bases and J lost 7; bases outside the gene matches: 2. CDR3 DNA: TGCGCCAGCAGCCAAGACAGGGGGCAAGAGCAGTACTTC. Amino acid sequence: CASSQDRGQEQYF.

The chain joins TRBV21-1 to TRBJ2-3; no DNA check was done on the table's D call, TRBD2. TRBV21-1 is reported as a pseudogene. The CDR3 has 20 amino acids. The CDR3 spells CASSSRRRNRDFGVPDTQYF. CDR3 nucleotides: TGTGCCAGCAGCTCCCGGAGAAGGAATAGGGACTTCGGGGTTCCAGATACGCAGTATTTT.

The CDR3 DNA reads as TGTGCCAGCAGCTTTCAGGCCCAGGGTTTCAACACCATATATTTT. Protein sequence: CASSFQAQGFNTIYF. The rearrangement links TRBV5-5 to TRBJ1-3, with D maybe TRBD1 (5 bases). V was trimmed by 2 bases and J by 7 bases, leaving 16 bases between them. The germline V gene encodes CDR1 SGHKS and CDR2 YYEKEE (reference sequence). The length of the CDR3 is 15 residues.

This clone was recorded a few times. V is TRBV28 and J is TRBJ1-5, with D hard to call. Germline CDR1 MDHEN, CDR2 SYDVKM. This CDR3 region has 12 residues. The V end lost 6 bases, the J end lost 4 bases, and 7 bases lay between the germline ends. CDR3 in DNA: TGTGCCAGCAGCCCGGGGAATCAGCCCCAGCATTTT. Its translation is CASSPGNQPQHF.

Here the CDR3 DNA reads TGCGCCAGCAGCCCCTGGAGTAGCGGGGGCCCCTACAATGAGCAGTTCTTC. Its protein is CASSPWSSGGPYNEQFF. J is TRBJ2-1 and V is TRBV4-1, with 9 bases identical to TRBD2. CDR1 is MGHRA, CDR2 YSYEKL, per germline. CDR3 length equals 17 residues. J lost 2 bases, V lost 4 bases, and 9 bases had no gene match.

J is TRBJ2-5 and V is TRBV29-1, with D perhaps matching TRBD1 (6 bases). Germline V gene data show CDR1 as SQVTM and CDR2 as ANQGSEA. V lost 7 bases and J 2 bases, leaving 14 bases between the germline ends. The CDR3 extends over 13 amino acids. Here the CDR3 reads CSALGQTQETQYF. The CDR3 DNA reads as TGCAGCGCCCTTGGACAGACTCAAGAGACCCAGTACTTC.

This chain connects TRBV2 to TRBJ2-3, with 7 nucleotides matching TRBD2. Unmatched junction bases numbered 4, after V lost 8 bases and J lost 5 bases. In germline, CDR1 is SNHLY, CDR2 FYNNEI. There are 12 residues in the CDR3. The CDR3 is CASAREGDTQYF. CDR3 sequence (DNA): TGTGCCAGCGCCAGGGAGGGAGATACGCAGTATTTT.

The chain links TRBV30 to TRBJ1-1; no firm D call. Germline V gene lookup returns CDR1 GTSNPN and CDR2 SVGIG (reference sequence). V was trimmed by 0 bases and J by 1 base, leaving 6 bases between them. This CDR3 region has 13 residues. The CDR3 DNA is TGTGCCTGGAGTGTACGAGGGAACACTGAAGCTTTCTTT. Translated: CAWSVRGNTEAFF.

This chain joins TRBV7-2 and TRBJ2-7, with D possibly TRBD2 on 6 matching bases. CDR3 size: 14 residues. CDR1 SGHTA and CDR2 FQGNSA come from the germline V gene. V dropped 4 bases and J dropped 3 bases, with 13 bases sitting between them. CDR3 residues: CASSSRAGSYEQYF. CDR3 nucleotide sequence: TGTGCCAGCAGCTCCCGGGCCGGGAGCTACGAGCAGTACTTC.

This clone was counted a single time. The rearrangement joins TRBV11-2 to TRBJ1-1; D possibly corresponds to TRBD1 (6 bases). The ends were cut back, 2 bases at V and 5 bases at J, with 6 bases in the middle. This CDR3 contains 12 residues. Germline lookup yields CDR1 SGHAT and CDR2 FQNNGV. The CDR3: CASSLQGTEAFF. In DNA form, the CDR3 reads TGTGCCAGCAGCTTACAGGGGACTGAAGCTTTCTTT.

The V and J genes are TRBV2 and TRBJ1-6, with 8 positions matching TRBD1. From germline, CDR1 is SNHLY and CDR2 FYNNEI. The CDR3 covers 14 residues. V lost 5 bases to trimming and J lost 10 bases; unmatched junction nucleotides: 7. CDR3 bases: TGTGCCAGCAGTTTGACAGGGGAGAGGTCACCCCTCCACTTT. Translating gives CASSLTGERSPLHF.

This clone was picked up one time. The chain has TRBV25-1 and TRBJ2-3, with 8 bases aligning to TRBD2. After removal of 2 bases from V and 3 bases from J, the junction contained 10 bases not matched to a gene. The CDR3 spans 17 residues. Germline CDR1 is MGHDK and CDR2 is SYGVNS. The CDR3 coding sequence is TGTGCCAGCAGTGAAGGGACGGGGGGGCACGGGACAGATACGCAGTATTTT. Amino acid sequence: CASSEGTGGHGTDTQYF. Together with reference TRBV25-1 and TRBJ2-3, the CDR3 gives the full variable domain: EADIYQTPRYLVIGTGKKITLECSQTMGHDKMYWYQQDPGMELHLIHYSYGVNSTEKGDLSSESTVSRIRTEHFPLTLESARPSHTSQYLCASSEGTGGHGTDTQYFGPGTRLTVL.

This chain uses TRBV6-6 with TRBJ1-4; no definite D call. V was clipped by 5 bases and J by 7 bases, with 8 bases between them. The germline gives CDR1 MNHNY, CDR2 SVGAGI (reference sequence). The CDR3 is 12 amino acids. This CDR3 is CASSRVGEKLFF. CDR3 DNA sequence: TGTGCCAGCAGTCGCGTCGGTGAAAAACTGTTTTTT.

The V and J genes are TRBV4-1 and TRBJ2-5, with a possible D match to TRBD2 (5 bases). Trimming left V 4 bases short and J 5 bases short, with 11 bases between. This CDR3 contains 13 residues. CDR1 is MGHRA and CDR2 is YSYEKL in the germline V gene. The CDR3 is CASSLGPGETQYF. The DNA of the CDR3 is TGCGCCAGCAGCCTAGGCCCGGGGGAGACCCAGTACTTC.

The rearrangement links TRBV7-9 to TRBJ2-5; perhaps TRBD1 as D (5 bases). CDR3 length equals 16 residues. Germline V gene sequence: CDR1 SEHNR, CDR2 FQNEAQ (reference sequence). V lost 1 base to trimming and J lost 5 bases, with 17 bases between them. Written as DNA, the CDR3 is TGTGCCAGCAGCTTAGTGGGCAGGGCTTACGCGGAGACCCAGTACTTC. Translated: CASSLVGRAYAETQYF.

V and J are TRBV21-1 and TRBJ2-2; TRBD1 is the table's D call, not checked against the DNA. TRBV21-1 corresponds to a pseudogene. CDR3 length equals 16 residues. This CDR3 reads CASSIRITGNTGELFF. The DNA for the CDR3 is TGTGCCAGCAGCATACGGATAACAGGGAACACCGGGGAGCTGTTTTTT.

The chain has TRBV7-8 and TRBJ2-1; unclear D gene. The CDR3 sequence is 14 residues long. V lost 1 base, J lost 7 bases, and 11 bases lay in between. Germline loops: CDR1 SGHVS, CDR2 FQNEAQ. The CDR3 bases are TGTGCCAGCAGCTTAGGGCGGTTCGGGAATGAGCAGTTCTTC. Its translation is CASSLGRFGNEQFF.

The genes are TRBV5-6 and TRBJ2-5; TRBD1 agrees at 7 bases. The germline V gene has CDR1 SGHDT and CDR2 YYEEEE. J was trimmed by 4 bases and V by 2 bases; bases with no gene match: 8. The CDR3 runs 15 residues. The CDR3 protein is CASSFGTEPGETQYF. CDR3 nucleotides: TGTGCCAGCAGCTTCGGGACAGAGCCGGGAGAGACCCAGTACTTC.

The chain couples TRBV2 to TRBJ1-5; 7 positions match TRBD1. The V gene's germline CDR1 is SNHLY and CDR2 FYNNEI. CDR3 length: 14 amino acids. V lost 8 bases to trimming and J lost 6 bases; unmatched junction nucleotides: 10. The CDR3 region is CASGATGSTQPQHF. CDR3 coding DNA: TGTGCCAGCGGGGCGACAGGGTCGACTCAGCCCCAGCATTTT.

The CDR3 coding sequence is TGTGCCACCAGCAGTGAGTCGGGGGTGAAATTCTTC. This sequence encodes CATSSESGVKFF. This rearrangement joins TRBV15 to TRBJ2-1; D is perhaps TRBD2 (6 bases). Germline CDR1 LNHNV, CDR2 YYDKDF (reference sequence). This CDR3 has 12 residues. Trimming removed 3 bases from V and 16 bases from J, with 16 bases in between.

This chain uses TRBV3-1 (or the pseudogene TRBV3-2) with TRBJ2-2, with D possibly TRBD2 on 6 matching bases. The CDR3 covers 19 residues. From germline, CDR1 is LGHDT and CDR2 YNNKEL (reference sequence). With 4 bases removed from V and 0 bases from J, the gap between germline ends came to 21 bases. CDR3 DNA: TGTGCCAGCAGCCGCGGCTCGGGTAGCGGACCTACGAACACCGGGGAGCTGTTTTTT. It codes for CASSRGSGSGPTNTGELFF.

This chain joins TRBV27 and TRBJ1-3; 7 bases match TRBD1. Germline CDR1 reads MNHEY; CDR2 reads SMNVEV (reference sequence). The CDR3 is 14 amino acids. V was pared by 5 bases and J by 4 bases, with 5 bases of the junction left unmatched. DNA for the CDR3: TGTGCCAGCAGTGTCGGGACAGTAGGAAACACCATATATTTT. Its protein is CASSVGTVGNTIYF.

The rearrangement links TRBV5-5 to TRBJ1-3; tentative D call: TRBD1 (5 bases). CDR3 length equals 15 residues. V was pared by 0 bases and J by 3 bases, with 10 bases between. Per germline, CDR1 SGHKS and CDR2 YYEKEE (reference sequence). The CDR3 DNA reads as TGTGCCAGCAGCTTGGGGGCAGGGAATGGAAACACCATATATTTT. Amino acids: CASSLGAGNGNTIYF. Full variable domain (outside the CDR3, taken from reference TRBV5-5 and TRBJ1-3): DAGVTQSPTHLIKTRGQQVTLRCSPISGHKSVSWYQQVLGQGPQFIFQYYEKEERGRGNFPDRFSARQFPNYSSELNVNALLLGDSALYLCASSLGAGNGNTIYFGEGSWLTVV.